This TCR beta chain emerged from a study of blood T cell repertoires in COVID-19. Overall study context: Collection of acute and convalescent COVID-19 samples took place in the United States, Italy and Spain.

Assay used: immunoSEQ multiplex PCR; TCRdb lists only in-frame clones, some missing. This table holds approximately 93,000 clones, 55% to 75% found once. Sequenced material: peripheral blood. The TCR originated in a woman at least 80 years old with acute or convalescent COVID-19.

CDR3 nucleotides: TGTGCCGAAGGAGGGGAAGCTGAAGCTTTCTTT. It specifies CAEGGEAEAFF. This rearrangement joins TRBV2 to TRBJ1-1, with a tentative D call TRBD1 (5 bases). V was clipped by 11 bases and J by 6 bases, with 13 bases between them. CDR3 length: 11 residues. Germline loops: CDR1 SNHLY, CDR2 FYNNEI.